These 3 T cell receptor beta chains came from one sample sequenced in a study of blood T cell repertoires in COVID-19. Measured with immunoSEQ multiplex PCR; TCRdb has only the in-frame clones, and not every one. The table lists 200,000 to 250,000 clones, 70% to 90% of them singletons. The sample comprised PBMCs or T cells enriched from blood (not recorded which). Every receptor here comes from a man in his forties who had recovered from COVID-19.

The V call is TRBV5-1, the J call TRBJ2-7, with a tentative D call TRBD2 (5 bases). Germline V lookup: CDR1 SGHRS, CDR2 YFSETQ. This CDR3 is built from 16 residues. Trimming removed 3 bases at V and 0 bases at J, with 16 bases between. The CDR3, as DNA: TGCGCCAGCAGCTCTACCGCGGGCCCGAGCTCCTACGAGCAGTACTTC. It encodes CASSSTAGPSSYEQYF.

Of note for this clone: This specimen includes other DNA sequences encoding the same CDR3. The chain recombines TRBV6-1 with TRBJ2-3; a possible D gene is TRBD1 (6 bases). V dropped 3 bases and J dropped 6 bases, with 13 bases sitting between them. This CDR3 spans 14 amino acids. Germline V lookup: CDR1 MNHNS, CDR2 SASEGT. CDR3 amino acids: CASSELRGRDTQYF. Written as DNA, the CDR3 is TGTGCCAGCAGTGAGCTCAGGGGAAGGGATACGCAGTATTTT.

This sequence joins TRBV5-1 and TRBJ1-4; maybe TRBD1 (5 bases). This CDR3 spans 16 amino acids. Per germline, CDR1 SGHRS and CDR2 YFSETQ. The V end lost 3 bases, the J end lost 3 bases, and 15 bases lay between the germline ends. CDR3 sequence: CASSSQPAGANEKLFF. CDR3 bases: TGCGCCAGCAGCTCACAACCAGCGGGGGCTAATGAAAAACTGTTTTTT.